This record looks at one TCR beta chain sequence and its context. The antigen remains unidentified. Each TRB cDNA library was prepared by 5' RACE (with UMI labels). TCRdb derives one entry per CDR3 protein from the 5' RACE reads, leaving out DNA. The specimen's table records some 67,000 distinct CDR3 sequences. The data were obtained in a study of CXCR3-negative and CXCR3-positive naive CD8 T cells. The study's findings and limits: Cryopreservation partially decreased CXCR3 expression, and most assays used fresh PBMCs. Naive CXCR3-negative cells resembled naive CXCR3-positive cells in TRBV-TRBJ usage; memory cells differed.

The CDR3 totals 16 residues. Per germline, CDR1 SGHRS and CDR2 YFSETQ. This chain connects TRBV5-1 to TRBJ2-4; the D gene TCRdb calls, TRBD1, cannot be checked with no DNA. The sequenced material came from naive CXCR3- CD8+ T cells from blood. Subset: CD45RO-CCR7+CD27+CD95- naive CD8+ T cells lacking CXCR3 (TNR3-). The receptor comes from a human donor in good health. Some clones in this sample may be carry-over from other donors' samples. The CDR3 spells CASSPGTGTRKNIQYF.